The clone carrying this T cell receptor beta chain has only a few counts. Its antigen remains unknown. This entry is derived from a study of identical twins. General study results and limits: Potential partial confounding of zero-insertion analyses by invariant MAIT and iNKT cells was noted.

TCRdb reanalysed the 5' RACE reads using MiXCR and keeps one entry per CDR3 protein. The sample records fewer than 500,000 distinct CDR3 sequences, 20% to 30% being singletons. The germline gives CDR1 SEHNR, CDR2 FQNEAQ (reference sequence). V was clipped by 5 bases and J by 3 bases; unmatched bases: 5. The CDR3 runs 14 residues. These data are also associated with another study on T cells expressing NK-cell markers. That paper adds: In several experiments, sorting was restricted to alpha-beta TCR T cells by an anti-gamma-delta TCR antibody.

The source material was CD4+ T cells sorted from blood. V is TRBV7-9 and J is TRBJ2-5; TRBD1 matches 8 bases. The TCR sequence derives from a woman aged 18 to 35 in good health. CDR3 sequence: CASSRWDRKETQYF. The CDR3 nucleotides are TGTGCCAGCAGCCGGTGGGACAGGAAAGAGACCCAGTACTTC.